This TCR beta chain was recorded in a study of blood T cell repertoires in COVID-19. Study-wide background: The United States, Italy and Spain provided the acute and convalescent COVID-19 samples. PBMCs, B-cell-depleted T cells, or T cells were the source of the cDNA or gDNA that made up the material.

This clone was seen once. A Seattle source enrolled patients during active infection and followed them longitudinally. CDR1 and CDR2 (germline): SGHRS, YFSETQ. Trimming left V 1 base short and J 6 bases short, with 16 bases between. The CDR3 length is 15 residues. In the authors' workflow: Estimation of nucleated cell counts was performed using reference gene primer amplification. Using immunoSEQ multiplex PCR, the repertoire was profiled, and TCRdb retains in-frame clones only, with some absent. For V, J and clone size, that table is used; D and trimming come from the DNA. The data hold some 120,000 clones, with approximately 85% observed a single time.

The sample comprised peripheral blood. The TCR sequence derives from a woman of 80 years or more with COVID-19, enrolled during active disease. This chain connects TRBV5-1 to TRBJ1-1; D possibly corresponds to TRBD1 (5 bases). The CDR3 loop reads CASSLTGEILAEAFF. The CDR3 DNA is TGCGCCAGCAGCTTGACGGGGGAGATTCTAGCTGAAGCTTTCTTT.